This T cell receptor (beta chain) is from a study of T cells after posttransplantation cyclophosphamide (dated by TCRdb to 2016 to 2018). For context, the study as a whole: T cell repertoire reconstitution was tracked by TRB sequencing after myeloablative bone marrow transplantation in which posttransplantation cyclophosphamide was used as GVHD prophylaxis. Samples from under 40 PTCy-treated patients, along with samples from some 17 of their related bone marrow donors, underwent antigen receptor sequencing. Blood from all 30 or so PTCy patients who had 1-year posttransplant specimens underwent TRB sequencing. TRB sequencing was also done on up to 3 additional blood samples from 2 to 5.2 years after transplant in 3 patients, and on pretransplant blood from several patients. Because TRA and TRB clonality correlated tightly in 8 to 10 samples, the subsequent TCR analyses were limited to TRB only. Public TRB sequences were checked against a database of over 3,000 sequences associated with responses to pathogens, tumor antigens, self-antigens and alloantigens. What the authors observed across the whole study: The TRB repertoires of T cells infiltrating skin or the GI tract showed only limited overlap with the TRB repertoires found in blood. Donor-recipient similarity was low at 1-2 months but rose over the first year, and later blood repertoires were often dominated by donor CD8+ memory clones. Across a few dozen patients, TRB clonality was highly associated with recipient CMV seropositivity and CMV reactivation, and diversity in PTCy patients was similar to diversity in CNI/methotrexate controls.

In regard to this clone: Its specific antigen is unknown. Base-call qualities are not available, and no considerably larger clone is one nucleotide away.

Genomic DNA was the input for TRB sequencing, which was run either with the immunoSEQ assay at survey resolution or with the hsTCRB kit. The original pipeline was this. Initial read processing used immunoSEQ software, and repertoire analyses used the LymphoSeq R package. Clonality was computed as 1 minus normalized Shannon entropy, and a Gini coefficient was also calculated for each TRB dataset. Phenotypes of unsorted samples were inferred by mapping TRB sequences from sorted subsets of the recipient or donor onto unsorted samples of the same recipient. The table comes from immuneACCESS by way of TCRdb, which keeps in-frame sequences with V and J called. Part of the clones is missing from these tables; in studies checked, under half for an unresolved V gene and the rest for unknown reasons. V and J calls and clone size are copied from that table; D and trimming were computed from the DNA. Counted in this sample were some 34,000 clones; more than 70% of them appeared once. The ten most abundant clones make up about 8% of the sample.

Reading the label with the study, this specimen's treatment or condition is: high-dose cyclophosphamide on days +3 and +4 as single-agent GVHD prophylaxis. For conditioning, the PTCy patients got busulfan and fludarabine, then a related or unrelated marrow graft, followed by cyclophosphamide on days +3 and +4. The PTCy-treated patients were enrolled in a prospective multi-institutional clinical trial. Mononuclear cells from peripheral blood and bone marrow were separated by Ficoll-Hypaque density centrifugation and then cryopreserved. Sorting of CD4+ and CD8+ T cells, including naive and memory subsets, was performed by FACS on a FACSAria II. As encoded in the germline V gene (reference sequence), CDR1 is SGHNT while CDR2 is YYREEE. Inclusive of the bounding cysteine and phenylalanine, the CDR3 is 15 residues long. The read is trimmed to its CDR3 DNA, 45 bases read in frame from base 1. Unmatched junction bases come to 10, with V trimmed by 4 bases and J by 5 bases.

The input for sequencing was CD4+ T cells sorted from blood, taken 1903 days after a stem cell transplant with posttransplant cyclophosphamide. The chain joins TRBV5-4 to TRBJ1-1; TRBD1 fits 8 bases in the junction. The origin of this receptor is a female patient between 40 and 55 years old who received an allogeneic stem cell transplant from a related donor, was CMV-positive, and had no GVHD. After a transplant, some T cells may be the graft donor's own cells. The CDR3 protein sequence reads: CASSARQGRMTEAFF. In nucleotide form, the sequence is TGTGCCAGCAGCGCGCGACAGGGGAGGATGACTGAAGCTTTCTTT.